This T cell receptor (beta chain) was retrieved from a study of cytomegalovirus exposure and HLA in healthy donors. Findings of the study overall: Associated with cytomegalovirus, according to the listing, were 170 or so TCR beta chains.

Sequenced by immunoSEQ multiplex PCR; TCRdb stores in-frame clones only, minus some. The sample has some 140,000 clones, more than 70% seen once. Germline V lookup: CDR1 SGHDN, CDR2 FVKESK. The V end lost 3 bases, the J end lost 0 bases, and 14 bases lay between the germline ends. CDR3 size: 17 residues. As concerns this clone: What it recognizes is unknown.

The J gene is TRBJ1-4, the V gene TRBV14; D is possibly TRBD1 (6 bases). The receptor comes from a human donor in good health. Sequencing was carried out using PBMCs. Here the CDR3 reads CASSHRDIGATNEKLFF. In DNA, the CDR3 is TGTGCCAGCAGCCACCGGGACATTGGGGCAACTAATGAAAAACTGTTTTTT.